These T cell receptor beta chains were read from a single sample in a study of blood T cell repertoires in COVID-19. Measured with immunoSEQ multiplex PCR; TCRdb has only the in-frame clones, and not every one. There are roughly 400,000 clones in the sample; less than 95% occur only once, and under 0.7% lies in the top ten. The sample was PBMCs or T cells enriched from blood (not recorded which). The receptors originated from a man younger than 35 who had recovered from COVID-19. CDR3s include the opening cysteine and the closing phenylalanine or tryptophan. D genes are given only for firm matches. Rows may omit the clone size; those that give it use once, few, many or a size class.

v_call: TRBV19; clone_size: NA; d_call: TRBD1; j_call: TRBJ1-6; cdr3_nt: TGTGCCAGTAGTAGCGGGACAGGGAATTCACCCCTCCACTTT; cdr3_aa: CASSSGTGNSPLHF
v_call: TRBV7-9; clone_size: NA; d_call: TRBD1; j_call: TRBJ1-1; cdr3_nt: TGTGCCAGCAGCCGACAGGGGGTGAACACTGAAGCTTTCTTT; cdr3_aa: CASSRQGVNTEAFF
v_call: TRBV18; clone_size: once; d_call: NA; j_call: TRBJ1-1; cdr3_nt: TGTGCCAGCTCACGTGGACAGAGTTTCGAAGCTTTCTTT; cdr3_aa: CASSRGQSFEAFF
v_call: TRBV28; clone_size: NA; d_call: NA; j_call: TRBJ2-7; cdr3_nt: TGTGCCAGCAGCCCCTTAAATTTCCTGAGGGTATACGAGCAGTACTTC; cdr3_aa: CASSPLNFLRVYEQYF
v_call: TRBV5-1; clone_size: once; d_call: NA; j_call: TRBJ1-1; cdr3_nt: TGCGCCAGCAGCCCCCACGGGGGGGGATCAAAGAACACTGAAGCTTTCTTT; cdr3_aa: CASSPHGGGSKNTEAFF
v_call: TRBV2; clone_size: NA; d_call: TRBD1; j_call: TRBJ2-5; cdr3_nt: TGTGCCAGCAGTGTGGGACAGACAAGAGAGTCCCAGTACTTC; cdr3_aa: CASSVGQTRESQYF
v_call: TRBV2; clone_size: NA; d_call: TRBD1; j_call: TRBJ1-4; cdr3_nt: TGTGCCAACGGTGAAGGGACAGGGAATGAAAAACTGTTTTTT; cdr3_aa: CANGEGTGNEKLFF
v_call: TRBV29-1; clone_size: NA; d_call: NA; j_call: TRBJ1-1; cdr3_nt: TGCAGCGTTGAAGTCGGGGGTGTAGGAACTGAAGCTTTCTTT; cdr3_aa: CSVEVGGVGTEAFF
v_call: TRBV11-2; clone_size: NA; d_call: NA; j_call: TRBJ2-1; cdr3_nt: TGTGCCAGCAGCTTAAGGGCGGACAGCTCCTACAATGAGCAGTTCTTC; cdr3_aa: CASSLRADSSYNEQFF
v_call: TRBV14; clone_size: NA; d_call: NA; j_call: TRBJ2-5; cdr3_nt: TGTGCCAGCAGCCACGCCTTACCAAGCGAGGGTCTGCAAGAGACCCAGTACTTC; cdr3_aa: CASSHALPSEGLQETQYF
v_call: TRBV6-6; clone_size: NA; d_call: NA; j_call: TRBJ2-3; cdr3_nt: TGTGCCAGCAGCCGATCTAGCCCTAGAAACACAGATACGCAGTATTTT; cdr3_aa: CASSRSSPRNTDTQYF
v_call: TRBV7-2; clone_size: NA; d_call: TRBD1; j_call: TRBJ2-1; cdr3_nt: TGTGCCAGCAGCTTAGTGGGACAGGGGGCCTTAAATGAGCAGTTCTTC; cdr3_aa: CASSLVGQGALNEQFF
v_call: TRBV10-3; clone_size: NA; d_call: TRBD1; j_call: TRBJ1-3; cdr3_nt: TGTGCCATCAGCCGGGACAGAGGAAACACCATATATTTT; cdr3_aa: CAISRDRGNTIYF
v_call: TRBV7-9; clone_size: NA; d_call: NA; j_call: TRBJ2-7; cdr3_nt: TGTGCCAGCAGCCTATGGCAGGCAATACCCTACGAGCAGTACTTC; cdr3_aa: CASSLWQAIPYEQYF
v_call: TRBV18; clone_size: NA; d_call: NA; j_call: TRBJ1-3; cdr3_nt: TGTGCCAGCTCGCGAACGGCAGGGAAATCTGGAAACACCATATATTTT; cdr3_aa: CASSRTAGKSGNTIYF
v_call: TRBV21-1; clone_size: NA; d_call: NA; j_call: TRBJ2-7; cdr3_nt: TGTGCCAGCAGCAGGGGACTAGCGGGGGGGAGCTCCTACGAGCAGTACTTC; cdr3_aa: CASSRGLAGGSSYEQYF
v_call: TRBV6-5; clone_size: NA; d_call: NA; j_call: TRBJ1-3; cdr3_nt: TGTGCCAGCAGTTACAGGGAGGGGAACTCTGGAAACACCATATATTTT; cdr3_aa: CASSYREGNSGNTIYF
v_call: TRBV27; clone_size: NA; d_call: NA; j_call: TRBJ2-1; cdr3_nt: TGTGCCAGCAGTTTGGGCGGGGGCCCCCAATATGAGCAGTTCTTC; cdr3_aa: CASSLGGGPQYEQFF
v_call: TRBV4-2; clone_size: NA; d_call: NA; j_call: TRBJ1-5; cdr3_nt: TGTGCCAGCAGCCCACTCGAGGGGGACCGCAATCAGCCCCAGCATTTT; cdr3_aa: CASSPLEGDRNQPQHF
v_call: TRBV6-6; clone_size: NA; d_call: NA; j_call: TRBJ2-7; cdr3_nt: TGTGCCAGCAGTACCCCGACTAGAAGGGGCGAGCAGTACTTC; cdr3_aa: CASSTPTRRGEQYF
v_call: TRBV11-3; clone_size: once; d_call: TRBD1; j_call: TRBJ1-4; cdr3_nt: TGTGCCAGCAGCTCATATTGGGGACAGAATAAGGAAAAACTGTTTTTT; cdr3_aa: CASSSYWGQNKEKLFF
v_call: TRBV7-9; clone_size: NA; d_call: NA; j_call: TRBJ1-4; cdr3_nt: TGTGCCAGCAGCTTAGTTTCCTTGGTGAGACAGGAGGATAATGAAAAACTGTTTTTT; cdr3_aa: CASSLVSLVRQEDNEKLFF
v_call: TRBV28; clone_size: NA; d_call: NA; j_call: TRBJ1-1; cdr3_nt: TGTGCCAGCAGTTTGGGGACTAAGTCGAACACTGAAGCTTTCTTT; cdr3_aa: CASSLGTKSNTEAFF
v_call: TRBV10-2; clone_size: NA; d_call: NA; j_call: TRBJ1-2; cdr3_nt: TGCGCCAGCAGTGAAATACGGAGCTATGGCTACACCTTC; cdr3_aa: CASSEIRSYGYTF
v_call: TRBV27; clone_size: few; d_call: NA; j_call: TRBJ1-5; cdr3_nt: TGTGCCAGCAGTCTAAACGCCGCAGGGTCGAGTCAGCCCCAGCATTTT; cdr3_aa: CASSLNAAGSSQPQHF
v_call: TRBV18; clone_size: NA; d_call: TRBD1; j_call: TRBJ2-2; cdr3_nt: TGTGCCAGCTCCCGCTGGGACAGGGCGAACGGGGAGCTGTTTTTT; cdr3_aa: CASSRWDRANGELFF
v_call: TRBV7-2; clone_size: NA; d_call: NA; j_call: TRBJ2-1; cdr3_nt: TGTGCCAGCAGCCAGGCCGCCGGATCCTACAATGAGCAGTTCTTC; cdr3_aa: CASSQAAGSYNEQFF
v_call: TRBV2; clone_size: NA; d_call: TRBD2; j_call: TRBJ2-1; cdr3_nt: TGTGCCAGCAGTAGAGCGGGAGGGAGGAATGAGCAGTTCTTC; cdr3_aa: CASSRAGGRNEQFF
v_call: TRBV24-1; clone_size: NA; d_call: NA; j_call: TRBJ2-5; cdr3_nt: TGTGCCACCAGTGATTTGGTGGGAGGAGAGACCCAGTACTTC; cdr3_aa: CATSDLVGGETQYF
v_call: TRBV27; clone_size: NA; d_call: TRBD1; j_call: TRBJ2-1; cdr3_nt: TGTGCCAGCACACCCTCCGGGACAGGGGGCATTTATGAGCAGTTCTTC; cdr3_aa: CASTPSGTGGIYEQFF
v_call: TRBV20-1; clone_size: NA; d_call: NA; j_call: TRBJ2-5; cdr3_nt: TGCAGTGCTCGGGTAGGAGAGACCCAGTACTTC; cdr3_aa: CSARVGETQYF
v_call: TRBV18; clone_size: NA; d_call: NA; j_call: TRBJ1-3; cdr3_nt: TGTGCCAGCTCACCAACCGGGTGGGGAAACACCATATATTTT; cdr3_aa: CASSPTGWGNTIYF
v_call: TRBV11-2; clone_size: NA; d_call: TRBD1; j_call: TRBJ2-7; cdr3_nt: TGTGCCAGCAGCTCGACAGGGGATCACTACGAGCAGTACTTC; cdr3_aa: CASSSTGDHYEQYF
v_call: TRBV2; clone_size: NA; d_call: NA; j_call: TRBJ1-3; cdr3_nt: TGTGCCAGCAGATTCACAGGATCCTTAGGTGGAAACACCATATATTTT; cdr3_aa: CASRFTGSLGGNTIYF
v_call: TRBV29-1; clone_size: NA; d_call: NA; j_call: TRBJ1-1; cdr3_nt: TGCAGCGTTGCTCATGAGGCCCCTGAAGCTTTCTTT; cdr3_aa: CSVAHEAPEAFF
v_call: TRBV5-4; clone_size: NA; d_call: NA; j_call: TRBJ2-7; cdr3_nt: TGTGCCAGCACCAATCAGGGGTCGGGAACCTTTTTCGGCGAGCAGTACTTC; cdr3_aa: CASTNQGSGTFFGEQYF
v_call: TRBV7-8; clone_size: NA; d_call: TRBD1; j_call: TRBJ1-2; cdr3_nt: TGTGCCAGCAGCATGGACAGGAACTATGGCTACACCTTC; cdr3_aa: CASSMDRNYGYTF
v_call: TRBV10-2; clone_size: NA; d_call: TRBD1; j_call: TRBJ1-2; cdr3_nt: TGCGCCAGCGGAGGGGGGACAGGACATTACTATGGCTACACCTTC; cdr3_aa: CASGGGTGHYYGYTF
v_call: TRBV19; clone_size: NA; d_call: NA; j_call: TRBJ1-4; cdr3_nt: TGTGCCAGTAGTATGTGGTACAGAGAGAATGAAAAACTGTTTTTT; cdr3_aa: CASSMWYRENEKLFF
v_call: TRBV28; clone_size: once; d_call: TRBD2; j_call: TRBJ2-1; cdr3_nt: TGTGCCAGCAGTTTATTCCTAGCGGGGGAATACAATGAGCAGTTCTTC; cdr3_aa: CASSLFLAGEYNEQFF
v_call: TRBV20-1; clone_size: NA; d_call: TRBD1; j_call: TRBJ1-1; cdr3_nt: TGCAGTGCTAGTCCGGGGGTTGGACAGGGGGACGAATGGATGAACACTGAAGCTTTCTTT; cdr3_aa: CSASPGVGQGDEWMNTEAFF
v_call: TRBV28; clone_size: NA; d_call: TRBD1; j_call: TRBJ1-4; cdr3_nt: TGTGCCAGCAGTACCACGTACAGGGGAACTAATGAAAAACTGTTTTTT; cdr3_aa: CASSTTYRGTNEKLFF
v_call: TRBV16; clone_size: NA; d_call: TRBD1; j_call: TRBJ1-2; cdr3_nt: TGTGCCAGCAGCCGCCTGACAGGGAACTATGGCTACACCTTC; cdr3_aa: CASSRLTGNYGYTF
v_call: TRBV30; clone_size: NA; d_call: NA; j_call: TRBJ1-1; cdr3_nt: TGTGCCTGGAGCCAGGGGTCGGACACTGAAGCTTTCTTT; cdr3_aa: CAWSQGSDTEAFF
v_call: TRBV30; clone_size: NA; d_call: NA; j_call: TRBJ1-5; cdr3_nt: TGTGCCTGGAGTACCCGGCGGGATCAGCCCCAGCATTTT; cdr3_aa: CAWSTRRDQPQHF
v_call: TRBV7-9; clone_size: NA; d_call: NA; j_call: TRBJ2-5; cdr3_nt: TGTGCCAGCAGCTTACTGGAGACCCAGTACTTC; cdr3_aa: CASSLLETQYF
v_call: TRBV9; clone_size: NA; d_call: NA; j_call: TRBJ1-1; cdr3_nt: TGTGCCAGCAGCGGATCAGAAGGGCCGCCGGGGGCTTTCTTT; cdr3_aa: CASSGSEGPPGAFF
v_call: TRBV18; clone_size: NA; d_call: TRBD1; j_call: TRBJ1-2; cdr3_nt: TGTGCCAGCTCAAGAAAAGGGACAGGGGGCGACCCCGGGCATGGCTACACCTTC; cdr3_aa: CASSRKGTGGDPGHGYTF
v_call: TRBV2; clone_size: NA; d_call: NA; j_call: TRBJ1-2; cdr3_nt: TGTGCCAGCAGTGAAATTGAGGAGTCTGGCTACACCTTC; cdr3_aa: CASSEIEESGYTF
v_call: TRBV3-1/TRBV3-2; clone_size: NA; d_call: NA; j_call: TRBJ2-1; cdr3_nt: TGTGCCAGCAGCCAAGTAAAAGGCCATGGGGCCCTATACAATGAGCAGTTCTTC; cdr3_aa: CASSQVKGHGALYNEQFF
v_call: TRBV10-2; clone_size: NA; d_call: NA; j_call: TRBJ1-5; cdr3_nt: TGCGCCAGCAGCCCCGGGGGGGTTCTGCCCCAGCATTTT; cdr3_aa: CASSPGGVLPQHF
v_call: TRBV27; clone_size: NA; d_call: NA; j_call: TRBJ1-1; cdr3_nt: TGTGCCAGCAGTTCTCGGACAGACTTGAACACTGAAGCTTTCTTT; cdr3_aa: CASSSRTDLNTEAFF
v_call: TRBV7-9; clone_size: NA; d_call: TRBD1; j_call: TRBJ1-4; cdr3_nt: TGTGCCAGCAGCAGTGACAGGGTGGATGAAAAACTGTTTTTT; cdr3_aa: CASSSDRVDEKLFF
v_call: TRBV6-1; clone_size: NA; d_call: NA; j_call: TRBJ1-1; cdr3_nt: TGTGCCAGCAGACTGCAGGACACTGAAGCTTTCTTT; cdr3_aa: CASRLQDTEAFF
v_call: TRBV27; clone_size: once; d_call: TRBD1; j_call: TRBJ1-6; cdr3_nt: TGTGCCAGCGGGACAGTCTATAATTCACCCCTCCACTTT; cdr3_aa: CASGTVYNSPLHF
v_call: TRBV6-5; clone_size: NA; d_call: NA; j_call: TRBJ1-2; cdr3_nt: TGTGCCAGCAGTCCCGCCCCACAGAACTATGGCTACACCTTC; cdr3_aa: CASSPAPQNYGYTF
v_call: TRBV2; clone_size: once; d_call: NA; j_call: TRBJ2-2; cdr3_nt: TGTGCCAGCGCTACTCAGGGGACGGATACCGGGGAGCTGTTTTTT; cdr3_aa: CASATQGTDTGELFF